The entry below describes one T cell receptor beta chain. The antigen is not known. This sample stems from a study of cytomegalovirus exposure and HLA in healthy donors. Regarding the study as a whole: Within a later analysis, the majority of CMV-associated TCR beta chains appeared HLA-restricted. Among TCR beta chains of equal frequency, HLA-associated ones were more clonally expanded in a later analysis.

V lost 3 bases to trimming and J lost 7 bases, with 23 bases between them. Germline values: CDR1 SGHRS, CDR2 YFSETQ. The CDR3 is 16 amino acids. The PCR employed 60 Vbeta primers together with 13 Jbeta primers. Assay: immunoSEQ multiplex PCR; the TCRdb copy retains only in-frame clones and omits some. The data show 150,000 to 200,000 clones, about 81% seen once. This receptor was identified in a girl aged 5 to 17 in good health and CMV-seropositive. The rearrangement links TRBV5-1 to TRBJ2-7; weak D call: TRBD2 (5 bases). The specimen was PBMCs. The CDR3: CASSWRTIMGPGEQYF. DNA of the CDR3: TGCGCCAGCAGCTGGAGGACCATCATGGGCCCGGGGGAGCAGTACTTC.